This T cell receptor (beta chain) was profiled in a study of Ad26.COV2.S vaccination and SARS-CoV-2 variants. Clones were sequenced by immunoSEQ multiplex PCR, and TCRdb holds only the in-frame ones, with some missing. The repertoire has around 400,000 clones, around 90% of them found once; the top ten carry more than 9%. As to treatment: approximately 18 received Ad26.COV2.S at low or high dose, single or two shots; 5 received placebo; per-sample allocation not given. Sampling took place 63 days after the first vaccine or placebo injection. Germline values: CDR1 MNHEY, CDR2 SVGEGT. This CDR3 region has 14 residues. Trimming removed 2 bases from V and 1 base from J; junction bases left unmatched: 1.

The chain joins TRBV6-2 or TRBV6-3 to TRBJ1-1, with TRBD1 identical over 7 bases. This sequence was found in a person between 18 and 65 years old who received the Ad26.COV2.S COVID-19 vaccine or a placebo. The sample was peripheral blood, taken in a trial of Ad26.COV2.S vaccine versus placebo. The CDR3, as DNA: TGTGCCAGCAGTTACCAGGGGGAGAACACTGAAGCTTTCTTT. Its protein is CASSYQGENTEAFF.